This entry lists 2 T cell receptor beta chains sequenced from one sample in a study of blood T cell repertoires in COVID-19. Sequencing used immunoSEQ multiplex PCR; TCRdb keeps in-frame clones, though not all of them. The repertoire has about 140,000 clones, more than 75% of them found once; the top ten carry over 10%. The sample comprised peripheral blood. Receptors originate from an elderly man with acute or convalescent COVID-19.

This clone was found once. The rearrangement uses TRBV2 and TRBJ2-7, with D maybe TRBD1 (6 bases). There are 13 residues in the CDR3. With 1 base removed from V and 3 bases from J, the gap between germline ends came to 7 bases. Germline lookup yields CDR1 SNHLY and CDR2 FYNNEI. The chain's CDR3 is CASSEGQDYEQYF. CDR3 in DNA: TGTGCCAGCAGTGAAGGACAGGACTACGAGCAGTACTTC.

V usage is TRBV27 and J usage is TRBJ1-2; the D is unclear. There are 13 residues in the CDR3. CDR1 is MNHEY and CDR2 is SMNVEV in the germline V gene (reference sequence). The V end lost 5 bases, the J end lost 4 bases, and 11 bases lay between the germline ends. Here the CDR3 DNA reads TGTGCCAGCAGTCTAGGATTGCGCTATGGCTACACCTTC. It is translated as CASSLGLRYGYTF.